The sample holds a few counts of the clone carrying this TCR beta chain. The antigen is undetermined. The CDR3 extends over 15 amino acids. Trimming stripped 0 bases from V and 1 base from J, with 7 bases between. Per the germline V gene, CDR1 is SGHVS and CDR2 is FQNEAQ. Data came from immunoSEQ multiplex PCR; TCRdb stores just in-frame clones and leaves some out. Of 43,000 or so clones in the sample, around 83% were seen once. This entry belongs to a study of Ad26.COV2.S vaccination and SARS-CoV-2 variants. Whole-study findings and limits: Marked by substantial breadth, spike-specific CD8+ and CD4+ T cell responses were reportedly seen after vaccination. Researchers reported similar non-spike TCR breadth in vaccine and placebo recipients.

The J gene is TRBJ1-3, the V gene TRBV7-8; D gene unclear. The input for sequencing was peripheral blood, taken after recovery from COVID-19. The sequence derives from a human donor who had recovered from COVID-19. The CDR3 sequence: CASSLASDSGNTIYF. The DNA for the CDR3 is TGTGCCAGCAGCTTAGCGTCAGATTCTGGAAACACCATATATTTT.